These 26 T cell receptor beta chains came from one sample sequenced in a study of cytomegalovirus exposure and HLA in healthy donors. Sequencing was performed with immunoSEQ multiplex PCR; in TCRdb, only in-frame clones are kept and a portion is missing. The sample includes about 170,000 clones, around nine tenths seen only once; the top ten take roughly 1.3%. The sample taken for sequencing was PBMCs. These receptors all come from a woman aged 25 to 39 in good health and CMV-seronegative.

This clone is a singleton in its sample. J is TRBJ1-2 and V is TRBV5-4; a possible D gene is TRBD1 (6 bases). Trimming cost V 4 bases and J 8 bases, with 12 bases left between them. The germline CDR1 and CDR2 sequences are SGHNT and YYREEE (reference sequence). CDR3 length: 12 residues. CDR3 region: CASSEQGNGYTF. The CDR3 DNA follows: TGTGCCAGCAGCGAACAGGGTAACGGCTACACCTTC.

This chain links TRBV6-1 with TRBJ2-3, with 9 bases identical to TRBD1. After removal of 11 bases from V and 6 bases from J, the junction contained 12 bases not matched to a gene. The CDR3 is made up of 14 amino acids. Germline CDR1 MNHNS, CDR2 SASEGT. The CDR3 DNA reads TGTGCCGGGAGAGGGACAGGGTACGTCGATACGCAGTATTTT. Translating it yields CAGRGTGYVDTQYF.

V and J are TRBV6-5 and TRBJ2-4; 7 bases agree with TRBD1. Germline V gives CDR1 MNHEY, CDR2 SVGAGI. This CDR3 region has 16 residues. The J segment lost 1 base and the V segment lost 0 bases, leaving 3 bases of the junction unmatched. The CDR3, as DNA: TGTGCCAGCAGTTACTCGAAGGGGGCGGCCAAAAACATTCAGTACTTC. This codes for CASSYSKGAAKNIQYF.

CDR3 loop: CASSERESYTF. The CDR3, as DNA: TGCGCCAGCAGCGAAAGGGAGAGCTACACCTTC. This chain connects TRBV5-1 to TRBJ1-2; D call uncertain. This CDR3 contains 11 residues. Germline V gene lookup returns CDR1 SGHRS and CDR2 YFSETQ. Trimming cost V 4 bases and J 9 bases, with 10 bases left between them.

The chain couples TRBV9 to TRBJ2-5; possibly TRBD2 for D (6 bases). CDR1 SGDLS and CDR2 YYNGEE come from the germline V gene. Trimming cost V 4 bases and J 3 bases, with 13 bases left between them. The CDR3 extends over 14 amino acids. CDR3 amino acids: CASSPTSYKETQYF. DNA for the CDR3: TGTGCCAGCAGCCCCACTAGCTACAAAGAGACCCAGTACTTC. Full variable domain (missing parts from reference TRBV9 and TRBJ2-5): DSGVTQTPKHLITATGQRVTLRCSPRSGDLSVYWYQQSLDQGLQFLIQYYNGEERAKGNILERFSAQQFPDLHSELNLSSLELGDSALYFCASSPTSYKETQYFGPGTRLLVL.

The chain uses TRBV15 and TRBJ1-1; 8 bases are shared with TRBD1. The junction had 9 bases not matched to a gene; V was cut back by 4 bases and J by 11 bases. The CDR3 totals 13 residues. CDR1 and CDR2 from the germline V gene are LNHNV and YYDKDF (reference sequence). The CDR3 bases are TGTGCCACCAGCAACGGACAGGGACTGGGGGCTTTCTTT. Protein: CATSNGQGLGAFF.

The chain links TRBV6-6 to TRBJ1-1; D is uncertain. Germline V gene sequence: CDR1 MNHNY, CDR2 SVGAGI (reference sequence). The CDR3 has 14 residues. V was cut by 6 bases and J by 7 bases, with 18 bases left in between. CDR3 DNA: TGTGCCAGCAGCCCCAATACCGAACATGGTGAAGCTTTCTTT. It specifies CASSPNTEHGEAFF.

Only one count was recorded for this clone. V is TRBV7-9 and J is TRBJ2-1, with a weak D call TRBD1 (6 bases). Germline V gene sequence: CDR1 SEHNR, CDR2 FQNEAQ (reference sequence). The CDR3 is 13 residues long. V lost 4 bases and J lost 7, with 11 bases in between. The chain's CDR3 is CASSSGQMNEQFF. Here the CDR3 DNA reads TGTGCCAGCAGCTCGGGACAAATGAATGAGCAGTTCTTC.

The chain recombines TRBV30 with TRBJ2-2, with D tentatively TRBD2 (6 bases). Per the germline V gene, CDR1 is GTSNPN and CDR2 is SVGIG (reference sequence). The V and J ends lost 2 bases and 2 bases respectively, with 12 bases between them. There are 15 residues in the CDR3. CDR3 sequence reads: CAWSPGTLNTGELFF. The CDR3, as DNA: TGTGCCTGGAGTCCCGGGACTTTAAACACCGGGGAGCTGTTTTTT.

The chain joins TRBV7-2 to TRBJ1-2, with no clear D. The CDR3 has 12 residues. Trimming cost V 2 bases and J 3 bases, with 4 bases left between them. Germline CDR1 SGHTA, CDR2 FQGNSA. CDR3 nucleotides: TGTGCCAGCAGCTTATCAGACTATGGCTACACCTTC. It specifies CASSLSDYGYTF.

This chain links TRBV19 with TRBJ2-7; 9 bases fit TRBD2. The V and J ends lost 2 bases and 4 bases, in that order; junction bases with no gene match: 3. Germline CDR1 LNHDA, CDR2 SQIVND (reference sequence). The CDR3 covers 14 residues. In DNA form, the CDR3 reads TGTGCCAGTAGTATACTAGCGGGGACTTACGAGCAGTACTTC. Its translation is CASSILAGTYEQYF.

This clone was detected only once. DNA of the CDR3: TGTGCCAGCAGCTTAGAGAGAACCTACGAGCAGTACTTC. Protein product: CASSLERTYEQYF. The V and J genes are TRBV13 and TRBJ2-7, with D unclear. Trimming removed 1 base from V and 2 bases from J, with 6 bases in between. The CDR3 is 13 amino acids. Germline-derived CDR1 and CDR2 are PRHDT and FYEKMQ (reference sequence).

This chain joins TRBV19 and TRBJ2-7, with D unresolved. CDR3 length: 11 residues. The ends were cut back, 7 bases at V and 3 bases at J, with 7 bases in the middle. Germline CDR1 is LNHDA and CDR2 is SQIVND (reference sequence). CDR3 sequence reads: CASIPGYEQYF. For the CDR3, the DNA is TGTGCCAGTATCCCGGGCTACGAGCAGTACTTC.

This chain links TRBV4-1 with TRBJ2-3; 9 positions agree with TRBD2. This CDR3 is built from 17 residues. Germline V lookup: CDR1 MGHRA, CDR2 YSYEKL. Germline trimming cut 2 bases from V and 8 bases from J; bases unmatched to any gene: 14. CDR3 region: CASSQPRGGATVGTQYF. DNA for the CDR3: TGCGCCAGCAGCCAACCGCGGGGGGGCGCAACCGTGGGTACGCAGTATTTT.

This chain uses TRBV6-1 with TRBJ1-1; the D gene is possibly TRBD1 (6 bases). Per germline, CDR1 MNHNS and CDR2 SASEGT. The CDR3 covers 15 residues. V gave up 6 bases and J gave up 4 bases, with 18 bases separating them. The CDR3 nucleotides read TGTGCCAGCAGCGAAAGGCGGGGAGGGGGCACTGAAGCTTTCTTT. Translated, it gives CASSERRGGGTEAFF.

J is TRBJ2-1 and V is TRBV2; a possible D gene is TRBD2 (5 bases). CDR1 SNHLY and CDR2 FYNNEI come from the germline V gene. The ends were cut back, 2 bases at V and 4 bases at J, with 6 bases in the middle. This CDR3 is built from 13 residues. The CDR3 reads CASSEWTYNEQFF. CDR3 sequence (DNA): TGTGCCAGCAGTGAATGGACTTACAATGAGCAGTTCTTC.

The V gene is TRBV7-9, the J gene TRBJ2-1, with 10 bases fitting TRBD2. CDR3 length: 17 amino acids. After removal of 5 bases from V and 6 bases from J, the junction contained 13 bases not matched to a gene. Germline assignment: CDR1 SEHNR and CDR2 FQNEAQ (reference sequence). CDR3 nucleotide sequence: TGTGCCAGCAGCAAAGCGGGCAGCGGGGGGGCGGGCAATGAGCAGTTCTTC. Its protein product is CASSKAGSGGAGNEQFF.

The sample holds one count of this clone. The rearrangement uses TRBV4-1 and TRBJ2-3; a possible D gene is TRBD1 (5 bases). V was trimmed by 1 base and J by 5 bases, leaving 10 bases between them. The CDR3 is 14 residues long. CDR1 and CDR2 from the germline V gene are MGHRA and YSYEKL. The CDR3 protein is CASSQGQPRDTQYF. The CDR3 nucleotides read TGCGCCAGCAGCCAAGGACAGCCCAGAGATACGCAGTATTTT.

The table lists this clone with a count of one. The J gene is TRBJ2-1, the V gene TRBV27; 12 bases line up with TRBD2. The trim removed 3 bases at V and 8 bases at J, leaving 8 bases unmatched. This CDR3 is built from 16 residues. CDR1 MNHEY and CDR2 SMNVEV come from the germline V gene (reference sequence). In nucleotides, the CDR3 is TGTGCCAGCAGTTTCTTTCTAGCGGGGGGGCCCCATGAGCAGTTCTTC. Amino acids: CASSFFLAGGPHEQFF.

The V and J genes are TRBV5-5 and TRBJ2-7; D ambiguous. Trimming took 2 bases from V and 2 from J, leaving 8 bases between them. The CDR3 is made up of 13 amino acids. Per germline, CDR1 SGHKS and CDR2 YYEKEE (reference sequence). This CDR3 is CASSFNPTYEQYF. The DNA of the CDR3 is TGTGCCAGCAGCTTTAACCCTACCTACGAGCAGTACTTC.

This clone was seen only a few times. The V gene is TRBV19, the J gene TRBJ1-5; perhaps TRBD1 as D (6 bases). V lost 9 bases to trimming and J lost 4 bases, with 7 bases between them. From germline, CDR1 is LNHDA and CDR2 SQIVND (reference sequence). The CDR3 runs to 11 residues. This CDR3 reads CASRGNQPQHF. In nucleotides, the CDR3 is TGTGCCAGCAGGGGAAATCAGCCCCAGCATTTT.

The chain joins TRBV5-1 to TRBJ1-1; D is possibly TRBD1 (5 bases). Germline V CDR1 and CDR2: SGHRS, YFSETQ. This CDR3 is 14 amino acids long. Trimming cost V 3 bases and J 4 bases, with 13 bases left between them. CDR3 sequence reads: CASSSSGTFTEAFF. CDR3 DNA sequence: TGCGCCAGCAGCTCATCGGGGACTTTCACTGAAGCTTTCTTT.

V and J are TRBV7-8 and TRBJ2-5; tentatively, D is TRBD1 (6 bases). The CDR3 spans 17 residues. Germline loops: CDR1 SGHVS, CDR2 FQNEAQ. V gave up 5 bases and J gave up 2 bases, with 21 bases separating them. DNA for the CDR3: TGTGCCAGCAGCCCAAGACCCGCCCAGGGGAATCAAGAGACCCAGTACTTC. Translated: CASSPRPAQGNQETQYF.

The chain links TRBV6-1 to TRBJ1-1, with D tentatively TRBD1 (6 bases). The ends were cut back, 4 bases at V and 1 base at J, with 10 bases in the middle. Germline CDR1 is MNHNS and CDR2 is SASEGT. The CDR3 extends over 14 amino acids. CDR3 loop: CASSAGQENTEAFF. The DNA of the CDR3 is TGTGCCAGCAGTGCGGGACAAGAGAACACTGAAGCTTTCTTT.

This clone appeared once. The CDR3 sequence: CASSASASGYNEQFF. CDR3 nucleotide sequence: TGTGCCAGCAGTGCGTCGGCTAGCGGGTACAATGAGCAGTTCTTC. The rearrangement uses TRBV2 and TRBJ2-1; 8 bases match TRBD2. The CDR3 covers 15 residues. With V trimmed by 4 bases and J by 4 bases, 6 bases remained unmatched. Germline assignment: CDR1 SNHLY and CDR2 FYNNEI.

This clone has only a few counts. The chain employs TRBV5-1 and TRBJ1-6; D is unclear. CDR3 length: 13 residues. Germline lookup yields CDR1 SGHRS and CDR2 YFSETQ. Trimming pared 0 bases from V and 8 bases from J, leaving 6 bases between. The CDR3 nucleotides are TGCGCCAGCAGCTTGGTGAGGGATTCACCCCTCCACTTT. Its translation is CASSLVRDSPLHF.